Listed here are 25 T cell receptor beta chains from one sample, sequenced in a study of cytomegalovirus exposure and HLA in healthy donors. With 60 Vbeta and 13 Jbeta primers, the PCR was carried out. Libraries were prepared by immunoSEQ multiplex PCR; TCRdb keeps only in-frame clonotypes and omits some of them. The repertoire includes over 100,000 clones, approximately 69% of them detected once, and more than 6% sits in the top ten. The material sequenced was PBMCs. The origin of the receptors is a man aged 35-49 years in good health and CMV-seropositive.

The chain couples TRBV28 to TRBJ1-5; TRBD1 matches 11 bases. The CDR3 loop spans 16 amino acids. Germline assignment: CDR1 MDHEN and CDR2 SYDVKM. V shed 4 bases and J 3 bases; nucleotides not matched to a gene: 5. CDR3 loop: CASSSGTGGANQPQHF. The CDR3 DNA is TGTGCCAGCAGTTCCGGGACAGGGGGGGCCAATCAGCCCCAGCATTTT.

This clone was picked up one time. The chain joins TRBV30 to TRBJ2-3; D possibly corresponds to TRBD2 (6 bases). Trimming removed 1 base from V and 5 bases from J, with 16 bases in between. CDR3 length: 15 residues. The germline V gene has CDR1 GTSNPN and CDR2 SVGIG (reference sequence). CDR3 loop: CAWSAPRGLRDTQYF. The CDR3 nucleotides are TGTGCCTGGAGTGCCCCCCGGGGGTTACGAGATACGCAGTATTTT.

The J gene is TRBJ1-1, the V gene TRBV29-1; D is perhaps TRBD1 (5 bases). Trimming removed 5 bases at V and 0 bases at J, with 16 bases between. There are 15 residues in the CDR3. Germline V gene data show CDR1 as SQVTM and CDR2 as ANQGSEA. CDR3 sequence: CSVKRDSYMNTEAFF. In DNA form, the CDR3 reads TGCAGCGTTAAGAGAGACAGTTACATGAACACTGAAGCTTTCTTT.

This chain joins TRBV28 and TRBJ2-3, with a tentative D call TRBD1 (5 bases). CDR3 length: 15 amino acids. V was shortened by 8 bases and J by 0 bases, with 15 bases between the two germline ends. CDR1 and CDR2 from the germline V gene are MDHEN and SYDVKM. CDR3 coding DNA: TGTGCCAGCTCAAACTGGGGCAGAAGCACAGATACGCAGTATTTT. Amino acids: CASSNWGRSTDTQYF.

The genes are TRBV7-6 and TRBJ1-1; D is unresolved. V was pared by 2 bases and J by 1 base, with 8 bases between. From germline, CDR1 is SGHVS and CDR2 FNYEAQ. The CDR3 length is 14 residues. The CDR3 DNA sequence: TGTGCCAGCAGCTTAAGGGAGCCGAACACTGAAGCTTTCTTT. This encodes CASSLREPNTEAFF.

This chain joins TRBV2 and TRBJ1-1; D remains ambiguous. CDR1 and CDR2 (germline): SNHLY, FYNNEI. The CDR3 has 11 residues. Trimming pared 7 bases from V and 1 base from J, leaving 4 bases between. CDR3 residues: CASTGNTEAFF. The CDR3 nucleotides read TGTGCCAGCACCGGGAACACTGAAGCTTTCTTT.

This clone was counted a single time. The chain carries TRBV28 and TRBJ1-1; D gene unclear. This CDR3 spans 11 amino acids. Germline CDR1 reads MDHEN; CDR2 reads SYDVKM. Trimming cost V 9 bases and J 0 bases, with 5 bases left between them. The CDR3 loop reads CASSMNTEAFF. The CDR3, as DNA: TGTGCCAGTTCCATGAACACTGAAGCTTTCTTT.

Details on this clone: The germline gene is not matched at one end of the junction; a read error may be the cause. CDR3 DNA: TGTGCCAGCAGTGGAACCGACAGGGCCGGTGGTGACTTC. As protein: CASSGTDRAGGDF. The rearrangement joins TRBV2 to TRBJ2-5; the match to TRBD1 covers 7 bases. The CDR3 runs 13 residues. Germline V gives CDR1 SNHLY, CDR2 FYNNEI.

A few counts support this clone. The chain employs TRBV9 and TRBJ2-1; D is possibly TRBD1 (5 bases). CDR1 and CDR2 (germline): SGDLS, YYNGEE. V lost 0 bases, J lost 8 bases, and 9 bases lay in between. The CDR3 has 13 amino acids. CDR3 in DNA: TGTGCCAGCAGCGTAGATCAGGGCTATGAGCAGTTCTTC. It translates to CASSVDQGYEQFF.

The chain combines TRBV7-9 with TRBJ1-1; D is perhaps TRBD1 (6 bases). This CDR3 is 15 amino acids long. Germline V gene sequence: CDR1 SEHNR, CDR2 FQNEAQ (reference sequence). The germline V and J ends were trimmed by 5 bases and 1 base, with 14 bases remaining between them. The CDR3 sequence: CASSPREGGNTEAFF. For the CDR3, the DNA is TGTGCCAGCAGCCCCCGGGAAGGGGGGAACACTGAAGCTTTCTTT.

The rearrangement joins TRBV28 to TRBJ1-5, with D tentatively TRBD1 (6 bases). Trimming removed 3 bases from V and 3 bases from J, with 12 bases in between. The CDR3 covers 15 residues. Germline CDR1 is MDHEN and CDR2 is SYDVKM. CDR3 loop: CASSFQGLNNQPQHF. DNA of the CDR3: TGTGCCAGCAGTTTCCAGGGGCTGAACAATCAGCCCCAGCATTTT.

The rearrangement uses TRBV6-1 and TRBJ2-5, with D perhaps TRBD1 (6 bases). CDR1 is MNHNS, CDR2 SASEGT, per germline. Trimming took off 3 bases at V and 2 bases at J, with 13 bases between the two ends. The CDR3 is 15 amino acids. DNA of the CDR3: TGTGCCAGCAGTGAGCAGGGGATAATACAAGAGACCCAGTACTTC. Protein sequence: CASSEQGIIQETQYF.

The J gene is TRBJ2-5, the V gene TRBV19; TRBD1 agrees at 10 bases. Trimming took 6 bases from V and 4 from J; bases not matched to a gene: 5. Germline values: CDR1 LNHDA, CDR2 SQIVND (reference sequence). The CDR3 contains 14 residues. The CDR3 protein is CASSSDRGLETQYF. The CDR3 DNA sequence: TGTGCCAGTAGCAGCGACAGGGGGCTAGAGACCCAGTACTTC.

The rearrangement joins TRBV10-1 to TRBJ2-1; 9 nucleotides agree with TRBD2. Germline assignment: CDR1 WNHNN and CDR2 SYGVQD (reference sequence). The V gene end was trimmed by 7 bases and the J gene end by 2 bases; junction bases not matched to a gene: 12. CDR3 length equals 17 residues. This CDR3 is CASTSGVLAGAYNEQFF. The CDR3 DNA reads as TGCGCCAGCACCTCGGGCGTGTTAGCGGGAGCCTACAATGAGCAGTTCTTC.

The V call is TRBV6-5, the J call TRBJ2-2; 9 nucleotides match TRBD2. V dropped 8 bases and J dropped 6; count of bases not matched to a gene: 7. The length of the CDR3 is 14 residues. CDR1 is MNHEY, CDR2 SVGAGI, per germline. CDR3 loop: CASGGGGVPGELFF. DNA of the CDR3: TGTGCCAGCGGGGGCGGGGGGGTGCCCGGGGAGCTGTTTTTT.

A few counts support this clone. The rearrangement joins TRBV5-4 to TRBJ2-7; 8 bases are shared with TRBD2. The CDR3 extends over 14 amino acids. The V segment lost 3 bases and the J segment 6 bases; nucleotides outside the gene matches: 8. From germline, CDR1 is SGHNT and CDR2 YYREEE (reference sequence). The CDR3 sequence is CASSSGLDSREQYF. CDR3 nucleotide sequence: TGTGCCAGCAGCTCGGGACTAGACTCCCGCGAGCAGTACTTC. The full variable domain, its missing parts supplied by reference TRBV5-4 and TRBJ2-7, is ETGVTQSPTHLIKTRGQQVTLRCSSQSGHNTVSWYQQALGQGPQFIFQYYREEENGRGNFPPRFSGLQFPNYSSELNVNALELDDSALYLCASSSGLDSREQYFGPGTRLTVT.

This chain uses TRBV9 with TRBJ2-5; 8 nucleotides agree with TRBD2. CDR3 length: 17 amino acids. Germline V gene sequence: CDR1 SGDLS, CDR2 YYNGEE. V was clipped by 4 bases and J by 5 bases; unmatched bases: 16. In DNA, the CDR3 is TGTGCCAGCAGCCCGGGGGGGGCGGGGGGCCTAGGGGAGACCCAGTACTTC. It is translated as CASSPGGAGGLGETQYF. Full variable domain (outside the CDR3, taken from reference TRBV9 and TRBJ2-5): DSGVTQTPKHLITATGQRVTLRCSPRSGDLSVYWYQQSLDQGLQFLIQYYNGEERAKGNILERFSAQQFPDLHSELNLSSLELGDSALYFCASSPGGAGGLGETQYFGPGTRLLVL.

The chain has TRBV5-1 and TRBJ2-3; D is possibly TRBD2 (7 bases). Trimming removed 0 bases at V and 1 base at J, with 15 bases between. CDR3 size: 17 residues. Germline V gene data show CDR1 as SGHRS and CDR2 as YFSETQ. The CDR3 sequence is CASSLAGGRERTDTQYF. CDR3 nucleotide sequence: TGCGCCAGCAGCTTGGCCGGGGGGCGGGAGCGCACAGATACGCAGTATTTT. Drawing the rest from reference TRBV5-1 and TRBJ2-3, the complete variable domain is KAGVTQTPRYLIKTRGQQVTLSCSPISGHRSVSWYQQTPGQGLQFLFEYFSETQRNKGNFPGRFSGRQFSNSRSEMNVSTLELGDSALYLCASSLAGGRERTDTQYFGPGTRLTVL.

In DNA form, the CDR3 reads TGTGCCAGCGAGTGGGGGCTGGGGACAGGGGGCGGATACGAGCAGTACTTC. This sequence encodes CASEWGLGTGGGYEQYF. This chain uses TRBV5-6 with TRBJ2-7, with 12 bases lining up with TRBD1. J was trimmed by 4 bases and V by 7 bases; bases with no gene match: 15. This CDR3 is 17 amino acids long. The V gene's germline CDR1 is SGHDT and CDR2 YYEEEE.

Concerning this clone: The CDR3 does not close with the conserved phenylalanine or tryptophan, likely indicating a read error. No DNA is shown, since the ends of the CDR3 on it are uncertain; the CDR3 is the one TCRdb lists. The chain uses TRBV6-1 and TRBJ1-1; the DNA was not used to check the table's D call, TRBD1. With termini counted, the CDR3 has 11 amino acids. The germline gives CDR1 MNHNS, CDR2 SASEGT. The CDR3 is CASSGTTWTRV.

The J gene is TRBJ2-5, the V gene TRBV5-1; D remains unclear. Germline values: CDR1 SGHRS, CDR2 YFSETQ. V was shortened by 1 base and J by 5 bases, with 9 bases between the two germline ends. This CDR3 region has 13 residues. Here the CDR3 reads CASSLPTLETQYF. The CDR3 DNA reads TGCGCCAGCAGCTTGCCAACTTTGGAGACCCAGTACTTC.

V and J are TRBV18 and TRBJ2-5; a weak D match, TRBD1 (5 bases). Germline V gene sequence: CDR1 KGHSH, CDR2 LQKENI. V was cut by 0 bases and J by 4 bases, with 6 bases left in between. The length of the CDR3 is 13 residues. The CDR3, as DNA: TGTGCCAGCTCACCACCTACAGGAGAGACCCAGTACTTC. The encoded protein is CASSPPTGETQYF.

This chain links TRBV2 with TRBJ1-1; D is ambiguous. Trimming left V 3 bases short and J 5 bases short, with 13 bases between. Germline values: CDR1 SNHLY, CDR2 FYNNEI. The CDR3 extends over 14 amino acids. The CDR3 is CASSDADLVTEAFF. The CDR3 DNA is TGTGCCAGCAGTGACGCAGATCTCGTGACTGAAGCTTTCTTT.

This clone has just a few counts. The chain links TRBV27 to TRBJ1-2; a weak D match, TRBD1 (5 bases). V was cut by 3 bases and J by 4 bases, with 18 bases left in between. The CDR3 has 16 residues. Germline V gene data show CDR1 as MNHEY and CDR2 as SMNVEV (reference sequence). CDR3 residues: CASSFSPGNHPYGYTF. The CDR3 nucleotides are TGTGCCAGCAGTTTTTCGCCAGGGAACCATCCCTATGGCTACACCTTC.

The gene calls are TRBV6-5 and TRBJ1-2; D might be TRBD1 (5 bases). The CDR3 extends over 15 amino acids. Germline CDR1 MNHEY, CDR2 SVGAGI. V was clipped by 0 bases and J by 7 bases, with 15 bases between them. CDR3: CASSYSDPGHGGYTF. The CDR3 nucleotides are TGTGCCAGCAGTTACTCCGACCCAGGGCACGGTGGCTACACCTTC.